The entry below gives a single TCR beta chain sequence along with its context. TCRdb derives one entry per CDR3 protein from the 5' RACE reads, leaving out DNA. The listing records over 150,000 distinct CDR3 sequences. The germline V gene encodes CDR1 MNHEY and CDR2 SMNVEV (reference sequence). This CDR3 has 15 amino acids. This sample is part of a study of T cells expressing NK-cell markers. Source material: blood T cells: a sorted CD56 or NKG2C T cell subset, CD4+ or CD8+ T cells, or bulk PBMC T cells (not recorded which). The chain has TRBV27 and TRBJ2-7; the TCRdb D gene call, TRBD1, has no DNA to confirm it. The clonotype originates from a man aged 18-75 years in good health. This CDR3 is CASRPDRDLPSEQYF.